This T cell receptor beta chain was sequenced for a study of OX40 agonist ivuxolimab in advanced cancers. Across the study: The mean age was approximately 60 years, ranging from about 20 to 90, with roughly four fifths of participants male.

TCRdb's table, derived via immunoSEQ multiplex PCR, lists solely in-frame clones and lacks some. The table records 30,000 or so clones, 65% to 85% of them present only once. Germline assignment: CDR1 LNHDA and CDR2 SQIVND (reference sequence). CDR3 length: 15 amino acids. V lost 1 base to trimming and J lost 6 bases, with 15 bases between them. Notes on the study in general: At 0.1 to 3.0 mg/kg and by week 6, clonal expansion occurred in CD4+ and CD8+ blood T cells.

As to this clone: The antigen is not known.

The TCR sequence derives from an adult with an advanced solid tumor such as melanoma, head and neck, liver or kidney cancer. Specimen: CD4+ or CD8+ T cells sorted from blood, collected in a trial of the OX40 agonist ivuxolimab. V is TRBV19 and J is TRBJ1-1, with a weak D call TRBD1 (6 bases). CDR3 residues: CASSIVGRGLSEAFF. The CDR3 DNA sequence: TGTGCCAGTAGTATAGTGGGCAGGGGTTTGTCTGAAGCTTTCTTT.